This T cell receptor beta chain derives from a study of shared clonotypes between healthy human individuals. The study's findings and limits: Memory subsets generally showed smaller estimated richness than naive subsets did.

Some clones are missing from TCRdb's copy, which holds only in-frame ones; the method was immunoSEQ multiplex PCR. The sample shows about 2.3 million clones, around 93% of them seen only once. This CDR3 is 15 amino acids long. J was trimmed by 7 bases and V by 3 bases; bases with no gene match: 5. CDR1 is KGHSH and CDR2 is LQKENI in the germline V gene. The study drew all its donors from Caucasian adults living in Nashville, Tennessee. Of note for this clone: The antigen remains undetermined.

The chain links TRBV18 to TRBJ2-1; TRBD1 agrees at 11 bases. This TCR derives from a man aged 18 to 35 in good health. Some clones in this sample may be carry-over from other donors' samples. The sample taken for sequencing was naive CD4+ T cells from PBMCs. Specified subset: CD45RA+ positively selected. The CDR3: CASSPGQGVGNEQFF. CDR3 nucleotides: TGTGCCAGCTCACCGGGACAGGGGGTAGGAAATGAGCAGTTCTTC.